This T cell receptor (beta chain) was recovered during a study of T cells after yellow fever vaccination. Overall study results and limits: Contaminants from the bulk population, in the form of abundant clonotypes, could be found in FACS-sorted repertoires. There was a small share of clonotypes that showed up in both the CD4 and CD8 compartments. Booster sampling recovered most clones from primary vaccination (around 96% CD4, just over 85% CD8).

This clonotype came up a few times. The antigen is not known. In making TCR cDNA, 5'RACE template switching added a universal primer site and UMIs to it. One entry per CDR3 protein results from TCRdb running MiXCR on the 5' RACE reads. The sample has roughly 240,000 distinct CDR3 sequences, roughly 6.3% seen once. V shed 1 base, J shed 3 bases, and the junction held 4 bases outside the gene matches. Germline CDR1 and CDR2: SGHVS and FNYEAQ. CDR3 length: 15 residues. The receptor was derived from a man aged 30-40 years who received the YFV17D yellow fever vaccine. Sequences were derived from CD4+ T cells sorted from PBMCs, sampled on the day of the yellow fever booster vaccination. The V call is TRBV7-6, the J call TRBJ2-7; 9 nucleotides align to TRBD1. The CDR3 region has the DNA TGTGCCAGCAGCTTAGTAGGGACAGGGCTCTACGAGCAGTACTTC. Encoded protein: CASSLVGTGLYEQYF. Based on the CDR3 plus reference TRBV7-6 and TRBJ2-7, the full variable domain is GAGVSQSPRYKVTKRGQDVALRCDPISGHVSLYWYRQALGQGPEFLTYFNYEAQQDKSGLPNDRFSAERPEGSISTLTIQRTEQRDSAMYRCASSLVGTGLYEQYFGPGTRLTVT.